A single sample is the source of the 26 T cell receptor beta chains below, sequenced in a study of cytomegalovirus exposure and HLA in healthy donors. PCR employed 60 Vbeta and 13 Jbeta primers. Libraries were prepared by immunoSEQ multiplex PCR; TCRdb keeps only in-frame clonotypes and omits some of them. The sample includes approximately 98,000 clones, more than 60% seen only once; the top ten take 11%. The sequenced sample consisted of PBMCs. The receptors stem from a man in his late teens or twenties in good health and CMV-seropositive.

CDR3 residues: CASSVTGSNQPQHF. The DNA of the CDR3 is TGTGCCAGCAGCGTTACAGGCAGCAATCAGCCCCAGCATTTT. The V call is TRBV9, the J call TRBJ1-5, with D possibly being TRBD1 (5 bases). Germline V lookup: CDR1 SGDLS, CDR2 YYNGEE. The CDR3 runs to 14 residues. Trimming shortened V by 2 bases and J by 1 base, and 7 bases separated the two germline ends.

This chain joins TRBV7-8 and TRBJ2-2; TRBD1 aligns across 11 bases. The CDR3 covers 17 residues. CDR1 is SGHVS and CDR2 is FQNEAQ in the germline V gene. Germline trimming cut 2 bases from V and 6 bases from J; bases unmatched to any gene: 8. The CDR3 loop is CASSLLGTGGYPGELFF. The CDR3 coding sequence is TGTGCCAGCAGCTTATTAGGGACAGGGGGGTACCCCGGGGAGCTGTTTTTT. The full variable domain, its missing parts supplied by reference TRBV7-8 and TRBJ2-2, is GAGVSQSPRYKVAKRGQDVALRCDPISGHVSLFWYQQALGQGPEFLTYFQNEAQLDKSGLPSDRFFAERPEGSVSTLKIQRTQQEDSAVYLCASSLLGTGGYPGELFFGEGSRLTVL.

The chain employs TRBV5-1 and TRBJ1-3; no clear D. CDR3 length: 15 amino acids. Between the trimmed V and J ends, which lost 3 bases and 0 bases, there was a span of 10 bases. Looked up from germline, CDR1 is SGHRS and CDR2 is YFSETQ. The CDR3 here is CASSSGEISGNTIYF. The CDR3 DNA follows: TGCGCCAGCAGCTCTGGAGAGATCTCTGGAAACACCATATATTTT. The variable domain in full, completed from reference TRBV5-1 and TRBJ1-3, reads KAGVTQTPRYLIKTRGQQVTLSCSPISGHRSVSWYQQTPGQGLQFLFEYFSETQRNKGNFPGRFSGRQFSNSRSEMNVSTLELGDSALYLCASSSGEISGNTIYFGEGSWLTVV.

The CDR3 loop is CASSPVAQSSYNEQFF. The CDR3 DNA reads as TGTGCCAGTAGTCCCGTAGCGCAGAGCTCCTACAATGAGCAGTTCTTC. The gene calls are TRBV19 and TRBJ2-1; TRBD2 is a possible D gene (5 bases). CDR3 length: 16 amino acids. Per the germline V gene, CDR1 is LNHDA and CDR2 is SQIVND (reference sequence). V lost 5 bases and J 0 bases, leaving 14 bases between the germline ends.

The chain is built from TRBV27 and TRBJ2-3; the D is unclear. CDR1 MNHEY and CDR2 SMNVEV come from the germline V gene (reference sequence). The CDR3 is 12 amino acids. Trimming left V 5 bases short and J 4 bases short, with 7 bases between. Here the CDR3 DNA reads TGTGCCAGCAGTCCCCCGGCAGATACGCAGTATTTT. Protein sequence: CASSPPADTQYF.

This sequence joins TRBV7-9 and TRBJ2-5, with D possibly being TRBD1 (6 bases). There are 14 residues in the CDR3. The V gene's germline CDR1 is SEHNR and CDR2 FQNEAQ (reference sequence). Trimming removed 6 bases from V and 3 bases from J, with 14 bases in between. CDR3 DNA: TGTGCCAGCAGACCTGGGACACAAAAAGAGACCCAGTACTTC. Protein sequence: CASRPGTQKETQYF.

The V gene is TRBV5-4, the J gene TRBJ2-3; 8 nucleotides match TRBD1. Trimming cost V 4 bases and J 4 bases; bases outside gene matches: 5. Germline V gene sequence: CDR1 SGHNT, CDR2 YYREEE (reference sequence). CDR3 length: 14 amino acids. The CDR3 sequence is CASSPTGGPDTQYF. For the CDR3, the DNA is TGTGCCAGCAGCCCAACAGGGGGGCCAGATACGCAGTATTTT.

The chain carries TRBV27 and TRBJ2-5; 9 bases are shared with TRBD2. The ends lost 5 bases at V and 4 bases at J; junction bases unmatched: 5. The CDR3 loop spans 14 amino acids. CDR1 MNHEY and CDR2 SMNVEV come from the germline V gene (reference sequence). CDR3: CASSLAGRGETQYF. CDR3 coding DNA: TGTGCCAGCAGTCTAGCGGGGCGGGGAGAGACCCAGTACTTC.

The chain couples TRBV10-1 to TRBJ2-7; TRBD2 is a possible D gene (5 bases). Per germline, CDR1 WNHNN and CDR2 SYGVQD (reference sequence). This CDR3 is 13 amino acids long. V was clipped by 4 bases and J by 1 base, with 8 bases between them. CDR3: CASSAGESYEQYF. DNA for the CDR3: TGCGCCAGCAGTGCCGGGGAGTCCTACGAGCAGTACTTC.

In this sample, this clone turned up a few times. The V call is TRBV7-6, the J call TRBJ1-1, with a possible D match to TRBD1 (5 bases). V was trimmed by 5 bases and J by 8 bases, leaving 18 bases between them. CDR1 is SGHVS, CDR2 FNYEAQ, per germline. This CDR3 contains 14 residues. The CDR3 spells CASSLGSITGEAFF. The CDR3 region has the DNA TGTGCCAGCAGCCTAGGTTCGATAACAGGAGAAGCTTTCTTT. The full variable domain, its missing parts supplied by reference TRBV7-6 and TRBJ1-1, is GAGVSQSPRYKVTKRGQDVALRCDPISGHVSLYWYRQALGQGPEFLTYFNYEAQQDKSGLPNDRFSAERPEGSISTLTIQRTEQRDSAMYRCASSLGSITGEAFFGQGTRLTVV.

This chain links TRBV5-1 with TRBJ1-2, with 11 positions matching TRBD1. CDR1 and CDR2 (germline): SGHRS, YFSETQ. The V segment lost 2 bases and the J segment 3 bases; nucleotides outside the gene matches: 9. The CDR3 contains 17 residues. The CDR3 reads CASSFTGQGAFHYGYTF. The CDR3 region has the DNA TGCGCCAGCAGCTTTACAGGACAGGGGGCATTTCACTATGGCTACACCTTC.

This chain connects TRBV7-9 to TRBJ1-1; perhaps TRBD1 as D (6 bases). The germline V gene encodes CDR1 SEHNR and CDR2 FQNEAQ (reference sequence). This CDR3 spans 14 amino acids. Trimming pared 5 bases from V and 5 bases from J, leaving 15 bases between. The CDR3 here is CASSTPHRETEAFF. As DNA, the CDR3 is TGTGCCAGCAGCACACCACACAGGGAAACTGAAGCTTTCTTT.

The rearrangement links TRBV7-9 to TRBJ2-5; perhaps TRBD1 as D (7 bases). The J call may be wrong; the DNA end is better matched by TRBJ2-7. Looked up from germline, CDR1 is SEHNR and CDR2 is FQNEAQ (reference sequence). This CDR3 is 11 amino acids long. The CDR3 DNA reads as TGTGCCCTCAGGCAGGGGGGCGAGCAGTACTTC. Protein sequence: CALRQGGEQYF.

Here the CDR3 DNA reads TGTGCCAGCAGTGATGAGGGTATAGGCACCGGGGAGCTGTTTTTT. Protein sequence: CASSDEGIGTGELFF. This sequence joins TRBV2 and TRBJ2-2, with a weak D call TRBD2 (5 bases). CDR1 is SNHLY, CDR2 FYNNEI, per germline. CDR3 length: 15 amino acids. Trimming removed 3 bases from V and 4 bases from J, with 12 bases in between. Full variable domain (rest looked up from reference TRBV2 and TRBJ2-2): EPEVTQTPSHQVTQMGQEVILRCVPISNHLYFYWYRQILGQKVEFLVSFYNNEISEKSEIFDDQFSVERPDGSNFTLKIRSTKLEDSAMYFCASSDEGIGTGELFFGEGSRLTVL.

This rearrangement joins TRBV7-2 to TRBJ2-1; TRBD1 is a possible D gene (6 bases). Trimming took 5 bases from V and 9 from J, leaving 17 bases between them. The germline V gene has CDR1 SGHTA and CDR2 FQGNSA. This CDR3 comprises 14 residues. The CDR3 here is CASSGDKYTGEQFF. CDR3 coding DNA: TGTGCCAGCAGCGGGGACAAGTACACGGGTGAGCAGTTCTTC. The whole variable domain, remainder taken from reference TRBV7-2 and TRBJ2-1, is GAGVSQSPSNKVTEKGKDVELRCDPISGHTALYWYRQSLGQGLEFLIYFQGNSAPDKSGLPSDRFSAERTGGSVSTLTIQRTQQEDSAVYLCASSGDKYTGEQFFGPGTRLTVL.

Points on this clone: The junction and the germline gene differ at one end; a read error may be behind it. The chain recombines TRBV7-9 with TRBJ2-2; D is unresolved. The germline gives CDR1 SEHNR, CDR2 FQNEAQ (reference sequence). This CDR3 comprises 12 residues. In DNA, the CDR3 is TGTTCCAGCAGCCTGAACACCGGGGAGCTGTTTTTT. It codes for CSSSLNTGELFF.

Only a few counts were recorded for this clone. The V call is TRBV9, the J call TRBJ2-7; 7 positions agree with TRBD2. CDR3 size: 14 residues. Germline V lookup: CDR1 SGDLS, CDR2 YYNGEE. The trim removed 1 base at V and 2 bases at J, leaving 3 bases unmatched. CDR3 nucleotides: TGTGCCAGCAGCGTACAGGGAGGGGCCTACGAGCAGTACTTC. It yields the protein CASSVQGGAYEQYF.

The sample holds a few counts of this clone. The chain links TRBV28 to TRBJ2-7, with D possibly being TRBD1 (6 bases). This CDR3 spans 16 amino acids. Germline CDR1 is MDHEN and CDR2 is SYDVKM. Trimming left V 5 bases short and J 2 bases short, with 19 bases between. DNA of the CDR3: TGTGCCAGCAGTCTGATGGCAGGGGTAGGAACCTACGAGCAGTACTTC. It yields the protein CASSLMAGVGTYEQYF.

This clone came up a few times. V is TRBV28 and J is TRBJ2-3; TRBD2 matches 11 bases. The CDR3 runs to 19 residues. Trimming at V came to 2 bases and at J to 1 base, leaving 11 bases not matched to a gene. Germline CDR1 and CDR2: MDHEN and SYDVKM. The CDR3 DNA reads as TGTGCCAGCAGTTTAGGAACTAGCGGGGGAGCGTTCGGCACAGATACGCAGTATTTT. Amino acid sequence: CASSLGTSGGAFGTDTQYF.

The gene calls are TRBV28 and TRBJ2-7; TRBD1 matches 7 bases. Germline V gives CDR1 MDHEN, CDR2 SYDVKM. This CDR3 comprises 15 residues. J lost 4 bases, V lost 4 bases, and 10 bases had no gene match. CDR3 in amino acids: CASSSPRQGYYEQYF. The CDR3 DNA is TGTGCCAGCAGTTCGCCGCGACAGGGCTATTACGAGCAGTACTTC.

The genes are TRBV19 and TRBJ1-5, with D hard to call. CDR3 length: 16 amino acids. Looked up from germline, CDR1 is LNHDA and CDR2 is SQIVND (reference sequence). V shed 7 bases and J shed 0 bases, with 16 bases lying between them. For the CDR3, the DNA is TGTGCCAGTAAGGAGGGAATGCCATATAGCAATCAGCCCCAGCATTTT. Translated: CASKEGMPYSNQPQHF.

This clone was picked up a small number of times. In DNA, the CDR3 is TGTGCCAGCAGTGAACAGACAGTAGGTGGCTACACCTTC. It yields the protein CASSEQTVGGYTF. The genes are TRBV6-1 and TRBJ1-2; D may be TRBD1 (5 bases). This CDR3 is 13 amino acids long. Germline V gene data show CDR1 as MNHNS and CDR2 as SASEGT. Trimming left V 2 bases short and J 7 bases short, with 11 bases between.

This rearrangement joins TRBV7-9 to TRBJ1-2; D is ambiguous. The V end was cut by 1 base, the J end by 8 bases, with 5 bases between. Germline CDR1 is SEHNR and CDR2 is FQNEAQ (reference sequence). CDR3 length equals 11 residues. The CDR3 is CASSLVEGYTF. Here the CDR3 DNA reads TGTGCCAGCAGCTTAGTTGAGGGCTACACCTTC.

The chain links TRBV10-1 to TRBJ2-3; possibly TRBD2 for D (5 bases). CDR3 length: 14 amino acids. Looked up from germline, CDR1 is WNHNN and CDR2 is SYGVQD (reference sequence). The ends were cut back, 0 bases at V and 2 bases at J, with 6 bases in the middle. The CDR3 loop is CASSESRATDTQYF. CDR3 DNA sequence: TGCGCCAGCAGTGAGTCGAGGGCCACAGATACGCAGTATTTT.

The rearrangement joins TRBV5-6 to TRBJ2-2; D possibly corresponds to TRBD2 (6 bases). CDR1 SGHDT and CDR2 YYEEEE come from the germline V gene. This CDR3 comprises 16 residues. V dropped 3 bases and J dropped 4 bases, with 16 bases sitting between them. The CDR3 reads CASSSPGEVGTGELFF. The CDR3 DNA reads as TGTGCCAGCAGCTCCCCCGGGGAGGTAGGCACCGGGGAGCTGTTTTTT.

This clone has only a few counts. The rearrangement links TRBV5-1 to TRBJ1-1; TRBD1 agrees at 8 bases. J lost 0 bases, V lost 2 bases, and 0 bases had no gene match. Germline assignment: CDR1 SGHRS and CDR2 YFSETQ. The CDR3 consists of 14 residues. CDR3 bases: TGCGCCAGCAGCTTACAGGGGGTGAACACTGAAGCTTTCTTT. Its translation: CASSLQGVNTEAFF.